These T cell receptor beta chains were read from a single sample in a study of blood T cell repertoires in COVID-19. Libraries were prepared by immunoSEQ multiplex PCR; TCRdb keeps only in-frame clonotypes and omits some of them. Of about 140,000 clones in the sample, 65% to 90% were seen once. The sequenced sample was peripheral blood. Source of these receptors: a man aged 50-59 years with acute or convalescent COVID-19. CDR3s include the opening cysteine and the closing phenylalanine or tryptophan. The order of the fields is V gene, J gene, CDR3 protein.

v_gene: TRBV5-4
j_gene: TRBJ2-7
CDR3aa: CASSFGTGYEQYF

v_gene: TRBV21-1
j_gene: TRBJ1-5
CDR3aa: CARPWEKGGNQPQHF

v_gene: TRBV19
j_gene: TRBJ2-5
CDR3aa: CASSDPGSGETQYF

v_gene: TRBV7-2
j_gene: TRBJ2-1
CDR3aa: CASSTSGLAVLNEQFF

v_gene: TRBV27
j_gene: TRBJ2-6
CDR3aa: CASSLQQGFGANVLTF

v_gene: TRBV12-5
j_gene: TRBJ2-7
CDR3aa: CASGLVPPHAESEQYF

v_gene: TRBV12-3/TRBV12-4
j_gene: TRBJ2-1
CDR3aa: CASSLYRNNEQFF

v_gene: TRBV24-1
j_gene: TRBJ1-4
CDR3aa: CATSDPGVGKLFF

v_gene: TRBV7-8
j_gene: TRBJ1-1
CDR3aa: CASSLEHSETEAFF

v_gene: TRBV4-2
j_gene: TRBJ1-1
CDR3aa: CASSHPGQVNTEAFF

v_gene: TRBV10-3
j_gene: TRBJ1-4
CDR3aa: CAITGRPGEKLFF

v_gene: TRBV5-1
j_gene: TRBJ2-1
CDR3aa: CASSTGTGVQQEQFF

v_gene: TRBV19
j_gene: TRBJ2-4
CDR3aa: CASTLAKNIQYF

v_gene: TRBV9
j_gene: TRBJ2-7
CDR3aa: CASSVGGQGSNEQYF

v_gene: TRBV2
j_gene: TRBJ2-2
CDR3aa: CASTAGGWAGELFF

v_gene: TRBV30
j_gene: TRBJ2-3
CDR3aa: CAWSVAGRLSDTQYF

v_gene: TRBV27
j_gene: TRBJ2-1
CDR3aa: CASSFQSYNEQFF

v_gene: TRBV5-1
j_gene: TRBJ2-7
CDR3aa: CATAGGASGPYEQYF

v_gene: TRBV2
j_gene: TRBJ2-4
CDR3aa: CASSATGNIQYF

v_gene: TRBV2
j_gene: TRBJ1-1
CDR3aa: CASSYRDSGNTEAFF

v_gene: TRBV18
j_gene: TRBJ1-4
CDR3aa: CASSSGGEKLFF

v_gene: TRBV11-3
j_gene: TRBJ1-2
CDR3aa: CASSPQSTAFYGYTF

v_gene: TRBV30
j_gene: TRBJ1-3
CDR3aa: CAWSVFHVTVSPGNTIYF

v_gene: TRBV7-3
j_gene: TRBJ1-5
CDR3aa: CASSLGRRQPQHF

v_gene: TRBV14
j_gene: TRBJ1-4
CDR3aa: CASRRGQNEKLFF

v_gene: TRBV18
j_gene: TRBJ1-1
CDR3aa: CASSSLQETLKVEAFF

v_gene: TRBV7-3
j_gene: TRBJ1-2
CDR3aa: CASSLTSSTNYGYTF

v_gene: TRBV10-3
j_gene: TRBJ2-7
CDR3aa: CAISESTYEQYF

v_gene: TRBV14
j_gene: TRBJ2-7
CDR3aa: CASSQETGNYEQYF